Each of the 15 T cell receptor beta chains below was sequenced from the same sample in a study of control samples from healthy donors and cancer patients. The data were produced by immunoSEQ multiplex PCR, yet TCRdb's version contains in-frame clones alone and is incomplete. Here the sample spans approximately 90,000 clones, approximately 84% being singletons. Specimen: PBMCs. Receptor source: a man in his 70s with lung cancer.

This chain connects TRBV10-3 to TRBJ2-1; TRBD1 aligns across 8 bases. Germline lookup yields CDR1 ENHRY and CDR2 SYGVKD. The CDR3 length is 15 residues. The V gene end was trimmed by 2 bases and the J gene end by 8 bases; junction bases not matched to a gene: 8. The CDR3 loop reads CAISEGQGAGDEQFF. The CDR3 coding sequence is TGTGCCATCAGTGAGGGGCAGGGGGCGGGTGATGAGCAGTTCTTC.

This chain connects TRBV29-1 to TRBJ1-3; 7 bases map to TRBD1. CDR1 and CDR2 from the germline V gene are SQVTM and ANQGSEA. V was pared by 5 bases and J by 0 bases, with 1 base of the junction left unmatched. There are 13 residues in the CDR3. The CDR3, as DNA: TGCAGCGTTTGGACAGGCTCTGGAAACACCATATATTTT. It translates to CSVWTGSGNTIYF.

The chain links TRBV23-1 to TRBJ1-2; TRBD1 matches at 8 bases. TRBV23-1 is an ORF; its function is uncertain. The CDR3 is 18 residues long. Losses at the gene ends were 4 bases for V and 2 bases for J; bases not matched to a gene: 15. Here the CDR3 DNA reads TGCGCCAGCAGTCCCCTCATGACAGGGGCCCCTTCCAACTATGGCTACACCTTC. It encodes CASSPLMTGAPSNYGYTF.

Only a few counts were recorded for this clone. This chain uses TRBV25-1 with TRBJ1-4; D is unclear. Germline assignment: CDR1 MGHDK and CDR2 SYGVNS. Trimming shortened V by 4 bases and J by 4 bases, and 10 bases separated the two germline ends. The CDR3 contains 14 residues. CDR3 nucleotide sequence: TGTGCCAGCAGTGTTTGGGGTATTAATGAAAAACTGTTTTTT. Residues: CASSVWGINEKLFF.

The chain recombines TRBV29-1 with TRBJ1-2, with TRBD1 matching 7 bases. Germline V lookup: CDR1 SQVTM, CDR2 ANQGSEA. V shed 7 bases and J 0 bases; nucleotides not matched to a gene: 2. The CDR3 covers 12 residues. CDR3 DNA: TGCAGCGCCGGGACAGCTAACTATGGCTACACCTTC. This codes for CSAGTANYGYTF.

The chain recombines TRBV11-2 with TRBJ2-1; a weak D match, TRBD2 (7 bases). Between the trimmed V and J ends, which lost 8 bases and 0 bases, there was a span of 20 bases. CDR1 is SGHAT and CDR2 is FQNNGV in the germline V gene. The length of the CDR3 is 17 residues. The CDR3 sequence: CASAWGGGRSSYNEQFF. The CDR3 DNA reads TGTGCCAGCGCATGGGGAGGGGGGCGGAGCTCCTACAATGAGCAGTTCTTC.

A single count supports this clone. The chain links TRBV4-3 to TRBJ2-7; D gene uncertain. V was shortened by 1 base and J by 6 bases, with 10 bases between the two germline ends. Germline loops: CDR1 LGHNA, CDR2 YSLEER. CDR3 length: 13 residues. CDR3 DNA: TGCGCCAGCAGCCAAGGTTCCGTAGGCGAGCAGTACTTC. Its protein product is CASSQGSVGEQYF.

This rearrangement joins TRBV14 to TRBJ2-6, with D possibly being TRBD1 (5 bases). Germline V lookup: CDR1 SGHDN, CDR2 FVKESK. The CDR3 sequence is 19 residues long. V was trimmed by 0 bases and J by 0 bases, leaving 15 bases between them. CDR3 nucleotides: TGTGCCAGCAGCCAAGACCCCCCAGGGATCTACTCTGGGGCCAACGTCCTGACTTTC. Protein sequence: CASSQDPPGIYSGANVLTF.

CDR3 DNA: TGTGCCAGTAACAGGGGGTCGGGCAATAGCAATCAGCCCCAGCATTTT. This translates into CASNRGSGNSNQPQHF. The chain has TRBV19 and TRBJ1-5; 8 bases match TRBD1. This CDR3 has 16 residues. Germline CDR1 reads LNHDA; CDR2 reads SQIVND (reference sequence). V lost 7 bases to trimming and J lost 0 bases; unmatched junction nucleotides: 8.

J is TRBJ1-1 and V is TRBV7-3; maybe TRBD1 (6 bases). V was cut by 5 bases and J by 2 bases, with 15 bases left in between. Germline CDR1 is SGHTA and CDR2 is FQGTGA. The CDR3 has 15 amino acids. This CDR3 is CASSPRPQGNTEAFF. CDR3 coding DNA: TGTGCCAGCAGCCCCCGCCCACAGGGAAACACTGAAGCTTTCTTT.

This rearrangement joins TRBV12-3 or TRBV12-4 to TRBJ2-2; no definite D call. Trimming took off 2 bases at V and 6 bases at J, with 7 bases between the two ends. The CDR3 length is 13 residues. The CDR3 here is CASSLLAPGELFF. CDR3 bases: TGTGCCAGCAGTTTACTGGCCCCCGGGGAGCTGTTTTTT.

V and J are TRBV19 and TRBJ2-7; 8 nucleotides line up with TRBD1. V shed 3 bases and J 3 bases; nucleotides not matched to a gene: 16. CDR1 is LNHDA, CDR2 SQIVND, per germline (reference sequence). The CDR3 has 18 residues. The chain's CDR3 is CASSMRPPRQGKRYEQYF. DNA for the CDR3: TGTGCCAGTAGTATGAGACCACCCAGACAGGGGAAGCGCTACGAGCAGTACTTC. Drawing the rest from reference TRBV19 and TRBJ2-7, the complete variable domain is DGGITQSPKYLFRKEGQNVTLSCEQNLNHDAMYWYRQDPGQGLRLIYYSQIVNDFQKGDIAEGYSVSREKKESFPLTVTSAQKNPTAFYLCASSMRPPRQGKRYEQYFGPGTRLTVT.

The count of this clone is one. The CDR3 region has the DNA TGTGCCAGCACCCAACTTGTTGGGACAGGGGATGGCTACACCTTC. This sequence encodes CASTQLVGTGDGYTF. The rearrangement links TRBV6-6 to TRBJ1-2, with 10 bases identical to TRBD1. The CDR3 length is 15 residues. Germline V gene sequence: CDR1 MNHNY, CDR2 SVGAGI (reference sequence). With 7 bases clipped from V and 6 bases from J, the junction kept 11 bases outside the gene matches.

This clone has ten or more counts. The J gene is TRBJ2-7, the V gene TRBV20-1, with D possibly matching TRBD1 (5 bases). TRBJ2-1 explains the end of the DNA better; the J call may be wrong. This CDR3 has 11 amino acids. Germline CDR1 reads DFQATT; CDR2 reads SNEGSKA (reference sequence). The CDR3 sequence is CSAGRKGEQFF. The CDR3 coding sequence is TGCAGTGCTGGTAGAAAGGGGGAGCAGTTCTTC.

V usage is TRBV6-5 and J usage is TRBJ1-6; no clear D. The CDR3 spans 13 residues. Trimming removed 10 bases at V and 5 bases at J, with 12 bases between. Germline loops: CDR1 MNHEY, CDR2 SVGAGI. The CDR3 protein is CATGRENNSPLHF. CDR3 coding DNA: TGTGCCACGGGCCGGGAGAATAATTCACCCCTCCACTTT.